What follows describes a single TCR beta chain. The sample comes from a study of blood T cell repertoires in COVID-19. Here immunoSEQ multiplex PCR was the method, and the copy in TCRdb shows in-frame clones only, minus some. The sample includes 80,000 to 90,000 clones, approximately 85% of them seen just once. Losses at the gene ends were 8 bases for V and 6 bases for J; bases not matched to a gene: 17. Per the germline V gene, CDR1 is LNHDA and CDR2 is SQIVND (reference sequence). The CDR3 is made up of 17 amino acids. This chain joins TRBV19 and TRBJ2-2; 8 bases align to TRBD2. The origin of this receptor is an elderly woman with COVID-19, enrolled during active disease. The sample taken for sequencing was peripheral blood. The CDR3 region has the DNA TGTGCCAGTGGATCTTCAGCGGGGGCCCTCCGGGCCGGGGAGCTGTTTTTT. Amino acid sequence: CASGSSAGALRAGELFF.